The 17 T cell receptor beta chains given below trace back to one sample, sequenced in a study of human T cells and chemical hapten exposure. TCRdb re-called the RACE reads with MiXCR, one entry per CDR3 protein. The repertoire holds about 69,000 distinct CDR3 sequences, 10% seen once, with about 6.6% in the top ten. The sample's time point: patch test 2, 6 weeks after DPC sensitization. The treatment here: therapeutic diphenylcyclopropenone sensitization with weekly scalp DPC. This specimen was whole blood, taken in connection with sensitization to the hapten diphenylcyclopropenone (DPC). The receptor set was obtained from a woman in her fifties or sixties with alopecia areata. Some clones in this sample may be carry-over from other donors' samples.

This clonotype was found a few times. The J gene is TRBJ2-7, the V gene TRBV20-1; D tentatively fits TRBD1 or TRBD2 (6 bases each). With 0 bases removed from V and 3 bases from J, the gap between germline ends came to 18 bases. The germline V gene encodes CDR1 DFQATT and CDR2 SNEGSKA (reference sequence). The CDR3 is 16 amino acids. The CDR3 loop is CSARDRRGRGDYEQYF. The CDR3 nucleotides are TGCAGTGCTAGAGATCGGAGGGGCAGGGGCGACTACGAGCAGTACTTC.

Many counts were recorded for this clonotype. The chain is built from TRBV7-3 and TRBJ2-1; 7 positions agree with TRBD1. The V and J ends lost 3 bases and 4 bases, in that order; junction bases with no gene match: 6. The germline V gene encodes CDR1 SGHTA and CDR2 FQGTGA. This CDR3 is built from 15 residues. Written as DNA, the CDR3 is TGTGCCAGCAGCTTGGCCGGGACAGAATACAATGAGCAGTTCTTC. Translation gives CASSLAGTEYNEQFF.

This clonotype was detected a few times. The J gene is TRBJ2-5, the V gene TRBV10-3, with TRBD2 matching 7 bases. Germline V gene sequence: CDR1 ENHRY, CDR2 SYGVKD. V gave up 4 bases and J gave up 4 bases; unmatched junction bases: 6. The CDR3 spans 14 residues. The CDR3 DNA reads TGTGCCATCAGTGGAGGTCCGGGAGGAGAGACCCAGTACTTC. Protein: CAISGGPGGETQYF.

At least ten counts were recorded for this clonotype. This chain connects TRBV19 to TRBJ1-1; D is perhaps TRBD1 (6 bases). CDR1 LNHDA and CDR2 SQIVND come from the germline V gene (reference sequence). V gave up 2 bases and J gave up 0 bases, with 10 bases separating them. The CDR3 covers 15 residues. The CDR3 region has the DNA TGTGCCAGTAGTATACAGGGGAACTTGAACACTGAAGCTTTCTTT. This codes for CASSIQGNLNTEAFF.

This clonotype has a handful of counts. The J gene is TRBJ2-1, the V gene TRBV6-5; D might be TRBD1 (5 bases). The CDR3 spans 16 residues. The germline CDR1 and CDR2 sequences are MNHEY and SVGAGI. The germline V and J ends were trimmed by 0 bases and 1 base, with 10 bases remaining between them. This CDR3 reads CASSYSNQGSYNEQFF. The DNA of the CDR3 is TGTGCCAGCAGTTACTCGAACCAGGGATCCTACAATGAGCAGTTCTTC.

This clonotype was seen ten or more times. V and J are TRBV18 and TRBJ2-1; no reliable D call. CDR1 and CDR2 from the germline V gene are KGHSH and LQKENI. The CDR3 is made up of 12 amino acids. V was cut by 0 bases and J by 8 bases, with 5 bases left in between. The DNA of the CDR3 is TGTGCCAGCTCACCACCGTATGATGAGCAGTTCTTC. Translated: CASSPPYDEQFF. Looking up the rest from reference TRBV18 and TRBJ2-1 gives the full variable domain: NAGVMQNPRHLVRRRGQEARLRCSPMKGHSHVYWYRQLPEEGLKFMVYLQKENIIDESGMPKERFSAEFPKEGPSILRIQQVVRGDSAAYFCASSPPYDEQFFGPGTRLTVL.

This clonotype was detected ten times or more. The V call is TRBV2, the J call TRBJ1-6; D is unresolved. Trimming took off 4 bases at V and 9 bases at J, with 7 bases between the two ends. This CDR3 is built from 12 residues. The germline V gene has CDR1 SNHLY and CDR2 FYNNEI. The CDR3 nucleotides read TGTGCCAGCAGTGGACGATCTTCACCCCTCCACTTT. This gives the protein CASSGRSSPLHF. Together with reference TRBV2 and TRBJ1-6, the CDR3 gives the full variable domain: EPEVTQTPSHQVTQMGQEVILRCVPISNHLYFYWYRQILGQKVEFLVSFYNNEISEKSEIFDDQFSVERPDGSNFTLKIRSTKLEDSAMYFCASSGRSSPLHFGNGTRLTVT.

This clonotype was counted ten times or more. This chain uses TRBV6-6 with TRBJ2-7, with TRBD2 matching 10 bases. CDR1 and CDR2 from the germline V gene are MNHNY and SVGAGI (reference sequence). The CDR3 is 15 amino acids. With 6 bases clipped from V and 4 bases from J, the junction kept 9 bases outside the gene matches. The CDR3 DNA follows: TGTGCCAGCAGATTAGCGGGAGGACGGGGGTACGAGCAGTACTTC. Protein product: CASRLAGGRGYEQYF.

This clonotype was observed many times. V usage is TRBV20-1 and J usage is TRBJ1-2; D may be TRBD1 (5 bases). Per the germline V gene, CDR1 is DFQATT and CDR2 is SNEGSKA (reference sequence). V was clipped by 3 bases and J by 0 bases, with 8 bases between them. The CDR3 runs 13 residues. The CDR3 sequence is CSARTVTNYGYTF. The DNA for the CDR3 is TGCAGTGCTAGGACAGTCACTAACTATGGCTACACCTTC.

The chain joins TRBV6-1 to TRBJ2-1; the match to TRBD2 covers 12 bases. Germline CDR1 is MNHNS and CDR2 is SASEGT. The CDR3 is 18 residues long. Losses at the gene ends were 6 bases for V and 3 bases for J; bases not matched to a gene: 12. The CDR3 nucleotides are TGTGCCAGCAGCGGCCCCGAGAGACTAGCGGGAGACTACAATGAGCAGTTCTTC. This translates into CASSGPERLAGDYNEQFF.

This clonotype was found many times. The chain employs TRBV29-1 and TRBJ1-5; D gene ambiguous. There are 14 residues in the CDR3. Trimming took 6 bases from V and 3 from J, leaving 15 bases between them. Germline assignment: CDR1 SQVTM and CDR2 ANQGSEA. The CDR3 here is CSVTVGIFNQPQHF. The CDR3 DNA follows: TGCAGCGTCACAGTCGGGATCTTCAATCAGCCCCAGCATTTT.

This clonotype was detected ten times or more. CDR3: CASSMGQVDTDTQYF. CDR3 coding DNA: TGTGCCAGTAGTATGGGCCAGGTTGACACAGATACGCAGTATTTT. The V call is TRBV19, the J call TRBJ2-3; D is undetermined. The CDR3 totals 15 residues. V was clipped by 3 bases and J by 2 bases, with 12 bases between them. The germline V gene has CDR1 LNHDA and CDR2 SQIVND (reference sequence).

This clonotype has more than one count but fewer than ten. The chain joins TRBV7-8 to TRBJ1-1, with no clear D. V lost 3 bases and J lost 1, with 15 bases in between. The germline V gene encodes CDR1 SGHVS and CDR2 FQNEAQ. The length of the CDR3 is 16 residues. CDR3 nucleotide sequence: TGTGCCAGCAGCTTCTTTGTGGGTCAGGAGAACACTGAAGCTTTCTTT. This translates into CASSFFVGQENTEAFF.

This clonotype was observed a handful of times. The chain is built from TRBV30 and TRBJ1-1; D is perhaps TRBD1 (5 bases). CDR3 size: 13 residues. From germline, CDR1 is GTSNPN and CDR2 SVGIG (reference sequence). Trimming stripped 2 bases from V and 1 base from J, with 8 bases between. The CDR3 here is CAWSSRGNTEAFF. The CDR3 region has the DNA TGTGCCTGGAGTTCTAGGGGGAACACTGAAGCTTTCTTT.

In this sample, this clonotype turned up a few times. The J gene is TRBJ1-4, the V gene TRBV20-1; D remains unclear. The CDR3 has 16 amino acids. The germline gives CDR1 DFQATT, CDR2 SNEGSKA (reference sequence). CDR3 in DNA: TGCACCGCAGCAGGACGCGGCAGTGGAACTAATGAAAAACTGTTTTTT. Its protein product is CTAAGRGSGTNEKLFF.

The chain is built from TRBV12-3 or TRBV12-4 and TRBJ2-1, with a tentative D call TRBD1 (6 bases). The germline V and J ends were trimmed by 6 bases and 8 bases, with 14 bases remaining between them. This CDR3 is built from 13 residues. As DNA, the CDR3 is TGTGCCAGCAGGCTAACAGGGTTGGATGAGCAGTTCTTC. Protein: CASRLTGLDEQFF.

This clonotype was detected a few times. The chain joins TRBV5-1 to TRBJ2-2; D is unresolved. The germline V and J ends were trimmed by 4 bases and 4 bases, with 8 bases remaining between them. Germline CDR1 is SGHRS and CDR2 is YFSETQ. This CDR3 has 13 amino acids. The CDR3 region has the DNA TGCGCCAGCAGCCCGACAAGCACCGGGGAGCTGTTTTTT. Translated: CASSPTSTGELFF.